The 20 T cell receptor beta chains reported below all come from one sample, sequenced in a study of blood T cells in healthy people across ages. PCR was performed a second time for about 6 to 12 cycles using a sample-barcoded 5' primer and a J-beta primer mix. TCRdb fed the 5' RACE reads into MiXCR, producing one record per CDR3 protein. The repertoire holds about 1.6 million distinct CDR3 sequences, with approximately 32% as singletons. Sequencing input: blood. The receptor source for this set is a woman aged 25 to 45 in good health.

V gene TRBV6-2 or TRBV6-3 combines with J gene TRBJ2-3; either TRBD1 or TRBD2 may supply D (5 bases each). V was pared by 8 bases and J by 3 bases, with 15 bases between. The CDR3 spans 14 residues. Germline V lookup: CDR1 MNHEY, CDR2 SVGEGT. Here the CDR3 reads CASGTGRATDTQYF. The CDR3, as DNA: TGTGCCAGCGGCACGGGGCGGGCGACAGATACGCAGTATTTT.

CDR3: CASSDRDRETNEKLFF. The CDR3 DNA is TGTGCCAGCAGCGACCGGGACAGGGAAACTAATGAAAAACTGTTTTTT. The chain combines TRBV7-8 with TRBJ1-4; TRBD1 aligns across 9 bases. The V segment lost 5 bases and the J segment 1 base; nucleotides outside the gene matches: 5. The CDR3 length is 16 residues. Germline V lookup: CDR1 SGHVS, CDR2 FQNEAQ.

The V call is TRBV18, the J call TRBJ2-7; maybe TRBD2 (6 bases). Trimming took off 2 bases at V and 6 bases at J, with 14 bases between the two ends. This CDR3 comprises 14 residues. Germline CDR1 and CDR2: KGHSH and LQKENI. CDR3 residues: CASSPSPVEGEQYF. DNA of the CDR3: TGTGCCAGCTCACCATCCCCAGTGGAGGGCGAGCAGTACTTC.

CDR3 sequence: CASSPGLVGGPFGYEQYF. In DNA, the CDR3 is TGCGCCAGCAGCCCCGGACTAGTGGGAGGGCCTTTTGGTTACGAGCAGTACTTC. V usage is TRBV5-1 and J usage is TRBJ2-7, with 7 bases fitting TRBD2. CDR1 is SGHRS, CDR2 YFSETQ, per germline. The CDR3 is 18 amino acids. The ends lost 4 bases at V and 4 bases at J; junction bases unmatched: 20.

This clonotype was seen many times. This chain connects TRBV29-1 to TRBJ2-1; TRBD2 agrees at 10 bases. Germline V gives CDR1 SQVTM, CDR2 ANQGSEA. The V and J ends lost 6 bases and 10 bases, in that order; junction bases with no gene match: 12. CDR3 length equals 14 residues. The CDR3 region is CSVPRGASGGEQFF. CDR3 DNA: TGCAGCGTCCCCCGGGGGGCTAGCGGGGGAGAGCAGTTCTTC.

This clonotype was detected only a few times. The rearrangement links TRBV7-3 to TRBJ2-1; TRBD2 matches 14 bases. In germline, CDR1 is SGHTA, CDR2 FQGTGA. The CDR3 is 20 residues long. After removal of 1 base from V and 0 bases from J, the junction contained 8 bases not matched to a gene. The CDR3 DNA follows: TGTGCCAGCAGCTTAAGGGGGGGACTAGCGGGGGATAGCTCCTACAATGAGCAGTTCTTC. Residues: CASSLRGGLAGDSSYNEQFF. Supplemented by reference TRBV7-3 and TRBJ2-1, the full variable domain reads GAGVSQTPSNKVTEKGKYVELRCDPISGHTALYWYRQSLGQGPEFLIYFQGTGAADDSGLPNDRFFAVRPEGSVSTLKIQRTERGDSAVYLCASSLRGGLAGDSSYNEQFFGPGTRLTVL.

This clonotype was seen ten or more times. This sequence joins TRBV5-1 and TRBJ2-1; D call uncertain. The length of the CDR3 is 16 residues. Trimming pared 4 bases from V and 0 bases from J, leaving 14 bases between. Germline V gene data show CDR1 as SGHRS and CDR2 as YFSETQ. The CDR3 loop reads CASSPQTSSSYNEQFF. CDR3 in DNA: TGCGCCAGCAGCCCGCAGACTTCAAGCTCCTACAATGAGCAGTTCTTC.

This chain links TRBV5-1 with TRBJ2-7, with a possible D match to TRBD2 (6 bases). Germline V gene lookup returns CDR1 SGHRS and CDR2 YFSETQ. V lost 0 bases and J lost 2, with 12 bases in between. The CDR3 runs 15 residues. CDR3 protein: CASSLGGEIAYEQYF. The CDR3 DNA reads as TGCGCCAGCAGCTTGGGCGGGGAGATCGCCTACGAGCAGTACTTC.

This clonotype was found a few times. The gene calls are TRBV9 and TRBJ1-2; no definite D call. Germline CDR1 reads SGDLS; CDR2 reads YYNGEE. V gave up 3 bases and J gave up 8 bases, with 17 bases separating them. The CDR3 extends over 14 amino acids. The CDR3 DNA sequence: TGTGCCAGCAGCGCCTCGAAGGGCAGTTGGGGCTACACCTTC. It encodes CASSASKGSWGYTF.

The chain recombines TRBV20-1 with TRBJ2-7, with no clear D. V was trimmed by 5 bases and J by 5 bases, leaving 13 bases between them. The germline V gene encodes CDR1 DFQATT and CDR2 SNEGSKA (reference sequence). The CDR3 has 12 amino acids. This chain's CDR3 is CSALRTLDEQYF. CDR3 DNA sequence: TGCAGTGCTTTACGGACGTTAGACGAGCAGTACTTC.

The V gene is TRBV6-5, the J gene TRBJ2-1; 10 bases align to TRBD2. The CDR3 has 19 residues. V shed 0 bases, J shed 12 bases, and the junction held 20 bases outside the gene matches. Per the germline V gene, CDR1 is MNHEY and CDR2 is SVGAGI. The CDR3 DNA is TGTGCCAGCAGTTACTCCTCTCCTCTGGCGAGCAGCGGGGGGGCACGGCAGTTCTTC. Protein product: CASSYSSPLASSGGARQFF.

The chain has TRBV6-4 and TRBJ2-1; D may correspond to TRBD1 or TRBD2 (6 bases each). CDR3 length: 14 residues. The germline V and J ends were trimmed by 10 bases and 9 bases, with 22 bases remaining between them. The germline V gene has CDR1 MRHNA and CDR2 SNTAGT. The CDR3 region is CANSPGGGPGEQFF. The CDR3 DNA reads as TGTGCCAACTCACCAGGTGGGGGGCCGGGTGAGCAGTTCTTC.

The genes are TRBV7-3 and TRBJ2-1; D tentatively fits TRBD1 or TRBD2 (5 bases each). The ends were cut back, 4 bases at V and 9 bases at J, with 13 bases in the middle. The CDR3 is 13 amino acids. From germline, CDR1 is SGHTA and CDR2 FQGTGA. The CDR3 DNA is TGTGCCAGCAGCTCCGGGGCGCTAAGTGAGCAGTTCTTC. Translating it yields CASSSGALSEQFF.

The V and J genes are TRBV2 and TRBJ2-7; the match to TRBD1 covers 11 bases. The CDR3 runs 13 residues. Trimming removed 8 bases from V and 2 bases from J; junction bases left unmatched: 2. Per germline, CDR1 SNHLY and CDR2 FYNNEI. The CDR3 loop reads CASAGQGAYEQYF. The CDR3 region has the DNA TGTGCCAGCGCGGGACAGGGGGCCTACGAGCAGTACTTC.

This clonotype has a handful of counts. The genes are TRBV28 and TRBJ2-3; 7 nucleotides agree with TRBD2. V gave up 6 bases and J gave up 4 bases; unmatched junction bases: 7. CDR1 is MDHEN, CDR2 SYDVKM, per germline. CDR3 length: 14 residues. CDR3 in amino acids: CASRRENVADTQYF. Here the CDR3 DNA reads TGTGCCAGCAGGCGGGAGAACGTGGCAGATACGCAGTATTTT.

The chain carries TRBV9 and TRBJ2-7; D perhaps matches TRBD1 (5 bases). The CDR3 loop spans 16 amino acids. The V and J ends lost 0 bases and 4 bases respectively, with 17 bases between them. Germline V gene lookup returns CDR1 SGDLS and CDR2 YYNGEE. CDR3 protein: CASSVGGARRVYEQYF. In DNA form, the CDR3 reads TGTGCCAGCAGCGTAGGTGGGGCTAGAAGGGTTTACGAGCAGTACTTC.

This clonotype was seen a few times. The genes are TRBV20-1 and TRBJ2-7; possible D gene TRBD2, 5 bases. The CDR3 has 13 residues. Germline V lookup: CDR1 DFQATT, CDR2 SNEGSKA (reference sequence). V was pared by 7 bases and J by 2 bases, with 15 bases between. CDR3 amino acids: CSGKTRVTYEQYF. CDR3 sequence (DNA): TGCAGTGGGAAGACGCGGGTGACCTACGAGCAGTACTTC.

The V gene is TRBV10-3, the J gene TRBJ2-5; 8 bases agree with TRBD1. CDR3 length: 15 residues. Trimming cost V 3 bases and J 5 bases; bases outside gene matches: 8. Germline CDR1 is ENHRY and CDR2 is SYGVKD. CDR3 sequence reads: CAISDQRQGWETQYF. The CDR3 DNA follows: TGTGCCATCAGTGATCAACGACAGGGGTGGGAGACCCAGTACTTC.

This rearrangement joins TRBV2 to TRBJ2-3, with a weak D call TRBD2 (5 bases). The CDR3 extends over 14 amino acids. Trimming stripped 5 bases from V and 5 bases from J, with 14 bases between. The germline CDR1 and CDR2 sequences are SNHLY and FYNNEI. The CDR3 loop is CASSRAARGDTQYF. CDR3 DNA sequence: TGTGCCAGCAGTCGGGCAGCCCGGGGAGATACGCAGTATTTT.

The chain joins TRBV27 to TRBJ1-5; D remains ambiguous. Trimming shortened V by 2 bases and J by 4 bases, and 9 bases separated the two germline ends. This CDR3 region has 14 residues. Germline values: CDR1 MNHEY, CDR2 SMNVEV (reference sequence). The CDR3 DNA sequence: TGTGCCAGCAGTTTACGGCTACATAATCAGCCCCAGCATTTT. Amino acids: CASSLRLHNQPQHF.